This T cell receptor beta chain was captured in a study of cytomegalovirus exposure and HLA in healthy donors. Study-level findings and limits: Rarity marked most TCR sequences, yet some public TCRs occurred in many donors. In a later analysis, HLA-associated TCR beta chains were more clonally expanded than equally common others.

Donors were nominally healthy when sampled, though unrecorded immune exposures were likely. The PCR ran on 60 Vbeta and 13 Jbeta primers. The assay was immunoSEQ multiplex PCR, and TCRdb's table has in-frame clones only and misses some. Of 150,000 to 200,000 clones detected, around 76% appear once; the ten largest clones hold about 2%. The CDR3 consists of 17 residues. J gave up 2 bases and V 0 bases, and 1 base lay outside the gene matches. Germline V gene data show CDR1 as LGHNA and CDR2 as YNFKEQ. On this clone itself: The target antigen is unknown.

This TCR was recovered from a female donor in good health and CMV-seronegative. This sequence joins TRBV4-2 and TRBJ2-3; TRBD2 aligns across 14 bases. Material: PBMCs. The CDR3 spells CASSQETSGGATDTQYF. CDR3 coding DNA: TGTGCCAGCAGCCAAGAGACTAGCGGGGGGGCCACAGATACGCAGTATTTT.